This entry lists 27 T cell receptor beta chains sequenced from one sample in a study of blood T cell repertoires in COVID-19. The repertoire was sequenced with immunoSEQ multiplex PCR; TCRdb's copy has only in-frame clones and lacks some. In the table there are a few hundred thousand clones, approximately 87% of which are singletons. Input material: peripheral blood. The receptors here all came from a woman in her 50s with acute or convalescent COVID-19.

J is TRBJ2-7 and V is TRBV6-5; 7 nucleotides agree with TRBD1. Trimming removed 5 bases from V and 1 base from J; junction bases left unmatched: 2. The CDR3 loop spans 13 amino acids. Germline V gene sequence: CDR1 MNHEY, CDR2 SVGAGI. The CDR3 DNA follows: TGTGCCAGCAGTAGACAGGGATCCTACGAGCAGTACTTC. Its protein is CASSRQGSYEQYF.

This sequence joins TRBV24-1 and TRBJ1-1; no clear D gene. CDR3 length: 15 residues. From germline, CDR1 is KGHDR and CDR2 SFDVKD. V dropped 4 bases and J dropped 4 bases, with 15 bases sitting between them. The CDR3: CATSDTQIESTEAFF. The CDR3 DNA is TGTGCCACCAGTGACACGCAGATCGAAAGCACTGAAGCTTTCTTT.

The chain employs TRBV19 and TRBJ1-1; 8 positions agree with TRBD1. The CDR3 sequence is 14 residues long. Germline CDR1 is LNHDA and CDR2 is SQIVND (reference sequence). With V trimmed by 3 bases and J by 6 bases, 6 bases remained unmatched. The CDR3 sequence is CASSIWTGIPEAFF. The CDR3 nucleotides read TGTGCCAGTAGTATCTGGACAGGGATCCCTGAAGCTTTCTTT.

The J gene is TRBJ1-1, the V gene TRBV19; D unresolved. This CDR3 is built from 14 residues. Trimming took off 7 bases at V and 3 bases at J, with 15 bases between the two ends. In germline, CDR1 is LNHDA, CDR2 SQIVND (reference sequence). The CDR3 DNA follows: TGTGCCAGTAACCCCACCGGCGGAGACACTGAAGCTTTCTTT. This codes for CASNPTGGDTEAFF.

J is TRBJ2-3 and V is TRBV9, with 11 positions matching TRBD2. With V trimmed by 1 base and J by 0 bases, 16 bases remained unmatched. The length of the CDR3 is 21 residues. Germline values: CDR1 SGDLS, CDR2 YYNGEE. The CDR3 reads CASSVIRCAPSSGRSTDTQYF. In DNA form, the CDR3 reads TGTGCCAGCAGCGTAATCCGGTGCGCACCCTCTAGCGGGAGGAGCACAGATACGCAGTATTTT.

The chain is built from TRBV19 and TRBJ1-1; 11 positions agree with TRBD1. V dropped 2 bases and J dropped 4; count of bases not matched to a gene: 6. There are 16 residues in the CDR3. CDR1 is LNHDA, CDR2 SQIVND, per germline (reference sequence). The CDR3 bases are TGTGCCAGTAGTATACTTACCGGGACAGGGGGCACTGAAGCTTTCTTT. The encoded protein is CASSILTGTGGTEAFF.

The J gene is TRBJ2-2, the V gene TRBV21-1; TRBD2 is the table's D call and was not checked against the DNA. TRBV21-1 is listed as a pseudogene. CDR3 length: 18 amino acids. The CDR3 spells CASSKEVIQRERTGELFF. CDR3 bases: TGTGCCAGCAGCAAAGAAGTGATCCAGCGGGAGCGCACCGGGGAGCTGTTTTTT.

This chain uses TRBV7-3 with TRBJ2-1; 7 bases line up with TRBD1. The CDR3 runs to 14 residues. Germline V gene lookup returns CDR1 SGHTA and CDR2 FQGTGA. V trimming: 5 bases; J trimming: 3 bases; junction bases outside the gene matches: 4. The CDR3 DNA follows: TGTGCCAGCAGCCCAGCAGGGGGCTACAATGAGCAGTTCTTC. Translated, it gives CASSPAGGYNEQFF.

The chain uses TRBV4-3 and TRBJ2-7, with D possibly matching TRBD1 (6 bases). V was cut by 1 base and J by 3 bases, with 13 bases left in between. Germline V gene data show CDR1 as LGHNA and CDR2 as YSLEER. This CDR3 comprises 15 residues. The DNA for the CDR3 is TGCGCCAGCAGCCAAGGATTGGGGACACTCTACGAGCAGTACTTC. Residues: CASSQGLGTLYEQYF.

The CDR3 DNA reads TGTGCCAGCGGGACTCTAGGCAATCAGCCCCAGCATTTT. Translation gives CASGTLGNQPQHF. The chain links TRBV6-6 to TRBJ1-5, with a tentative D call TRBD1 (5 bases). CDR1 and CDR2 (germline): MNHNY, SVGAGI (reference sequence). Deletions cut 8 bases from V and 2 bases from J, with 10 bases between. The CDR3 consists of 13 residues.

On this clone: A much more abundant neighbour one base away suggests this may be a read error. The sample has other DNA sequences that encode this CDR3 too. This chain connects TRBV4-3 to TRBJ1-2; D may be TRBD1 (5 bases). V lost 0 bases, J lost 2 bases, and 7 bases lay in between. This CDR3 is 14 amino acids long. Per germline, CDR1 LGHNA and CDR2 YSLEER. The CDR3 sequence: CASSQDQGNYGYTF. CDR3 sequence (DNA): TGCGCCAGCAGCCAAGATCAGGGAAACTATGGCTACACCTTC.

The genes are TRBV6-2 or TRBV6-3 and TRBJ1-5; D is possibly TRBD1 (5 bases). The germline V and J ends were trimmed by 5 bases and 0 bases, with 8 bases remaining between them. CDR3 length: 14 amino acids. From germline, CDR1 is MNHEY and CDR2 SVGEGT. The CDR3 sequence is CASSLRVSNQPQHF. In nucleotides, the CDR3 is TGTGCCAGCAGTCTCAGGGTTAGCAATCAGCCCCAGCATTTT.

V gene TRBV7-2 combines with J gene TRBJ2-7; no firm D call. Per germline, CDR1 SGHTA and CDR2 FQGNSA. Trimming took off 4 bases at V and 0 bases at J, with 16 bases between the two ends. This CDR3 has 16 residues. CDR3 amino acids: CASSSFGGSPSYEQYF. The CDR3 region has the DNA TGTGCCAGCAGCTCCTTTGGCGGCTCTCCCTCCTACGAGCAGTACTTC.

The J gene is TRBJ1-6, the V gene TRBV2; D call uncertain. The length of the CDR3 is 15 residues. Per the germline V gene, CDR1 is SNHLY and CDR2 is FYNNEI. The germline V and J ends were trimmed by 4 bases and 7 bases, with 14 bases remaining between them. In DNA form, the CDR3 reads TGTGCCAGCAGTGTCGTGCGCCCTCCAAATTCACCCCTCCACTTT. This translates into CASSVVRPPNSPLHF.

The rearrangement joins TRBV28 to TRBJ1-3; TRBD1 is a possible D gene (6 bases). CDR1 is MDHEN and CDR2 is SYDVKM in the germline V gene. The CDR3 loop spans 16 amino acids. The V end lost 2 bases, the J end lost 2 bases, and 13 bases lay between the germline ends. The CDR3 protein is CASSLGGRGAGNTIYF. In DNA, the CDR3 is TGTGCCAGCAGTTTAGGGGGCCGGGGCGCTGGAAACACCATATATTTT. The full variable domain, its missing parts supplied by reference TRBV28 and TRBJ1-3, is DVKVTQSSRYLVKRTGEKVFLECVQDMDHENMFWYRQDPGLGLRLIYFSYDVKMKEKGDIPEGYSVSREKKERFSLILESASTNQTSMYLCASSLGGRGAGNTIYFGEGSWLTVV.

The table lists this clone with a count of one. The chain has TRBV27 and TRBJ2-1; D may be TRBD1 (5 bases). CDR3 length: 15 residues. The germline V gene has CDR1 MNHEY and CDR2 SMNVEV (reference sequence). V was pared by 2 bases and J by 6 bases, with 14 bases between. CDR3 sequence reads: CASSLIPGLLNEQFF. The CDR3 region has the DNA TGTGCCAGCAGTTTAATTCCAGGGTTACTCAATGAGCAGTTCTTC.

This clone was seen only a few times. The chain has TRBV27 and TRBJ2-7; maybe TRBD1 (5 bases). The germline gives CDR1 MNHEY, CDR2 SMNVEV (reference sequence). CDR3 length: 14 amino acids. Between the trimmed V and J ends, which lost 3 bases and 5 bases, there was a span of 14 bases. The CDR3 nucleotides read TGTGCCAGCAGTTTTGGGGCCTTCAGGGACGAGCAGTACTTC. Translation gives CASSFGAFRDEQYF.

DNA for the CDR3: TGTGCCACCAGCAGAGATCCTCGGGGACTAGCGGATGAGCAGTTCTTC. It codes for CATSRDPRGLADEQFF. The gene calls are TRBV15 and TRBJ2-1, with TRBD2 matching 11 bases. CDR3 length: 16 amino acids. Unmatched junction bases numbered 6, after V lost 0 bases and J lost 8 bases. CDR1 LNHNV and CDR2 YYDKDF come from the germline V gene (reference sequence). The whole variable domain, remainder taken from reference TRBV15 and TRBJ2-1, is DAMVIQNPRYQVTQFGKPVTLSCSQTLNHNVMYWYQQKSSQAPKLLFHYYDKDFNNEADTPDNFQSRRPNTSFCFLDIRSPGLGDTAMYLCATSRDPRGLADEQFFGPGTRLTVL.

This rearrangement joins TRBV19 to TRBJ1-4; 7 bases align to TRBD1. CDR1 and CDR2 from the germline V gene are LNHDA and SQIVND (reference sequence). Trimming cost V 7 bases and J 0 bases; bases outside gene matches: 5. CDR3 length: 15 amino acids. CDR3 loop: CASTRGTATNEKLFF. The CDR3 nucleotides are TGTGCCAGTACCCGAGGGACAGCAACTAATGAAAAACTGTTTTTT.

CDR3 residues: CASKSGGPAGELFF. For the CDR3, the DNA is TGCGCCAGCAAGAGCGGAGGGCCTGCCGGGGAGCTGTTTTTT. This rearrangement joins TRBV5-1 to TRBJ2-2; D might be TRBD2 (6 bases). CDR1 is SGHRS, CDR2 YFSETQ, per germline. This CDR3 comprises 14 residues. The V end lost 6 bases, the J end lost 6 bases, and 15 bases lay between the germline ends.

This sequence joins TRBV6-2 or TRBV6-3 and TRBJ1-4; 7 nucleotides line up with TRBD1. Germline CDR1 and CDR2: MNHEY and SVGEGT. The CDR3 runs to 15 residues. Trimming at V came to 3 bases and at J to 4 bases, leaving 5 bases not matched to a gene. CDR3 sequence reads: CASSYWGQHNEKLFF. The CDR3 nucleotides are TGTGCCAGCAGTTATTGGGGACAGCATAATGAAAAACTGTTTTTT.

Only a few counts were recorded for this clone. The CDR3 DNA follows: TGCGCCAGCAGCCTACTAGCGCCGCTCATAGAGAGCTCCTACAATGAGCAGTTCTTC. Translated: CASSLLAPLIESSYNEQFF. V and J are TRBV23-1 and TRBJ2-1, with 7 bases fitting TRBD2. TRBV23-1 is an ORF, and what it does is uncertain. V dropped 6 bases and J dropped 0; count of bases not matched to a gene: 17. The CDR3 loop spans 19 amino acids.

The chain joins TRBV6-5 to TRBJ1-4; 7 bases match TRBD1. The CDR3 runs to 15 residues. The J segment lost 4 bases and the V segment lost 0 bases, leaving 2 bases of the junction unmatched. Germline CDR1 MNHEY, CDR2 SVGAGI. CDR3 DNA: TGTGCCAGCAGTTACTCGGGACAGATTAATGAAAAACTGTTTTTT. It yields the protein CASSYSGQINEKLFF.

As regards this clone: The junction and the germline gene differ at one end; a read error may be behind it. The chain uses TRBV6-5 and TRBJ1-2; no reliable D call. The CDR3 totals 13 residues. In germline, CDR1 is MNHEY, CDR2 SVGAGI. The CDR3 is CASNPGDSLRRAF. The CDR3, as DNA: TGTGCCAGCAACCCGGGAGATTCCCTTCGGAGGGCTTTC.

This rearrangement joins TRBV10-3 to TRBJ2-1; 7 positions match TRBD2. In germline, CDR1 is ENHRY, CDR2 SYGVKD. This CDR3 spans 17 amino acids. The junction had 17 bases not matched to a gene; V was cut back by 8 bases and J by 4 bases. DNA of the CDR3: TGTGCCATCCTCGTGCGGCTAGCGGAGAAAGCGTACAATGAGCAGTTCTTC. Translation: CAILVRLAEKAYNEQFF.

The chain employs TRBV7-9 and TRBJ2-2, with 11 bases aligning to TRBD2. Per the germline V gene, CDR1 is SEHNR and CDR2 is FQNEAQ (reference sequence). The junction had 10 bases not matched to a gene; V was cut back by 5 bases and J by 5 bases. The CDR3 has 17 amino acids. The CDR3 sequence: CASSPTQGLAVTGELFF. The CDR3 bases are TGTGCCAGCAGCCCTACACAGGGACTAGCGGTAACCGGGGAGCTGTTTTTT. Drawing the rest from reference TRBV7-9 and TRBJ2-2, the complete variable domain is DTGVSQNPRHKITKRGQNVTFRCDPISEHNRLYWYRQTLGQGPEFLTYFQNEAQLEKSRLLSDRFSAERPKGSFSTLEIQRTEQGDSAMYLCASSPTQGLAVTGELFFGEGSRLTVL.

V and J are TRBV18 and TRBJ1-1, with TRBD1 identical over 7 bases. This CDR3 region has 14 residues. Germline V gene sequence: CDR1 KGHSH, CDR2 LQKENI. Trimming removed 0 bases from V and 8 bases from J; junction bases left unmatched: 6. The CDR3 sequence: CASSPPGQRVEAFF. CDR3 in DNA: TGTGCCAGCTCACCACCGGGACAGAGGGTCGAAGCTTTCTTT.